These T cell receptor beta chains were read from a single sample in a study of T cells in Graves' hyperthyroidism and ophthalmopathy. MiXCR was run by TCRdb on the multiplex PCR reads, yielding one entry per CDR3 protein. The sample consists of around 450,000 distinct CDR3 sequences, around a sixth of them appearing once. Sequencing used blood. These receptor sequences come from a woman under 30 with Graves' hyperthyroidism. The CDR3 runs from the conserved cysteine through the conserved F or W.

TRBV27	TRBJ2-7	CASRDRAHEQYF
TRBV10-1	TRBJ1-1	CASSESLHLNTEAFF
TRBV28	TRBJ1-2	CASSFRARGQGYGYTF
TRBV6-1	TRBJ1-4	CASRLGQGTGKLFF
TRBV6-1	TRBJ2-1	CASSERGPSYNEQFF
TRBV5-1	TRBJ1-1	CASSLEGFGTEAFF
TRBV10-3	TRBJ2-7	CAISPQFYEQYF
TRBV7-9	TRBJ2-1	CASSLGSQGSYNEQFF
TRBV18	TRBJ1-1	CASSPGSVLNTEAFF
TRBV20-1	TRBJ2-7	CSASKGAREQYF
TRBV28	TRBJ2-3	CASSPGGALDTQYF
TRBV9	TRBJ1-3	CASSGTGKGNTIYF
TRBV11-2	TRBJ1-3	CASSSDRAGGNTIYF
TRBV20-1	TRBJ2-1	CSARDRGIGQFF
TRBV29-1	TRBJ1-3	CSAVDRGPGNTIYF
TRBV20-1	TRBJ2-7	CSARDWQGAGEQYF
TRBV12-3/TRBV12-4	TRBJ1-6	CASKRLINSPLHF
TRBV20-1	TRBJ1-1	CSARVVGRSNTEAFF
TRBV7-8	TRBJ2-3	CASSPGTSGRITDTQYF
TRBV11-1	TRBJ2-1	CASSPQGVQGPYNEQFF
TRBV30	TRBJ2-4	CAWSGGYRGKNIQYF
TRBV10-2	TRBJ2-5	CASSGNRGQETQYF
TRBV6-1	TRBJ1-6	CASSPIGGSNSPLHF
TRBV4-1	TRBJ2-5	CASSQPLAGGQETQYF
TRBV9	TRBJ2-3	CASSVAGLAEASTDTQYF
TRBV6-1	TRBJ2-5	CASSRDRKQETQYF
TRBV5-6	TRBJ2-3	CASSLGTGRTDTQYF
TRBV12-3/TRBV12-4	TRBJ2-3	CASSRTGLDTQYF
TRBV5-1	TRBJ2-7	CASSLEGQGAYEQYF
TRBV20-1	TRBJ2-1	CSARKLAINEQFF
TRBV5-6	TRBJ1-3	CASSFRRGNTIYF
TRBV12-3/TRBV12-4	TRBJ2-2	CASSSWTGQRTGELFF
TRBV20-1	TRBJ1-6	CSARDGWDTKNSPLRF
TRBV11-3	TRBJ2-3	CASSLWVGSTDTQYF
TRBV9	TRBJ2-3	CASSVTVGLAGVKDTQYF
TRBV29-1	TRBJ2-5	CGVGDRDQETQYF
TRBV3-1	TRBJ1-6	CASSQVLGYNSPLHF
TRBV28	TRBJ1-3	CASSPLEGSSSGNTIYF
TRBV30	TRBJ2-3	CALRQGTDTQYF
TRBV18	TRBJ2-7	CASSPRQTYEQYF
TRBV28	TRBJ2-7	CASSASSGGGYEQYF
TRBV11-2	TRBJ2-1	CASRWTGTGTGDNEQFF
TRBV19	TRBJ1-5	CASSNLANGNQPQHF
TRBV27	TRBJ1-5	CASRQYSSNQPQHF
TRBV5-4	TRBJ2-1	CASSFRSGTGKFF
TRBV5-1	TRBJ2-2	CASSLAGGNTGELFF
TRBV5-1	TRBJ1-5	CASSFFTQAQPQHF
TRBV2	TRBJ2-3	CASSEAGTDTQYF
TRBV12-3/TRBV12-4	TRBJ1-6	CASTLRTGGDWNSPLHF
TRBV4-2	TRBJ2-7	CASSQANRQTYEQYF
TRBV5-1	TRBJ1-2	CASSLRRDYGYTF
TRBV5-1	TRBJ2-5	CASSLMGSGTQYF
TRBV7-9	TRBJ1-1	CASSFGSGAEAFF
TRBV7-8	TRBJ2-5	CASSPRRETETQYF
TRBV28	TRBJ2-7	CASTGGRISYEQYF
TRBV7-9	TRBJ1-1	CASRVGGEATEAFF
TRBV19	TRBJ2-7	CASRMRQGTYEQYF
TRBV19	TRBJ1-2	CASLTGGGGYTF
TRBV30	TRBJ1-1	CAWSQDRNTEAFF
TRBV6-4	TRBJ1-5	CASSDWVGWTFTRNSNQPQHF